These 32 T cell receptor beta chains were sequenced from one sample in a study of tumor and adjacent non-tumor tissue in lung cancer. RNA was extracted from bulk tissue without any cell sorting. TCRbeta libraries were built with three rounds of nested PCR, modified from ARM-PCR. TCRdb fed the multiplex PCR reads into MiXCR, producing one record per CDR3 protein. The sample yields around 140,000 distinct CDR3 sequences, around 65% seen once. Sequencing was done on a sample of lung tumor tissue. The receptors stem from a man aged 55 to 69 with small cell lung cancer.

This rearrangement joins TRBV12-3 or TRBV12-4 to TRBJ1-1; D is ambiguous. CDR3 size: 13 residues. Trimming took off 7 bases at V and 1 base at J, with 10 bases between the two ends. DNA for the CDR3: TGTGCCAGCAACTATCAGTCGAACACTGAAGCTTTCTTT. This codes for CASNYQSNTEAFF.

CDR3 DNA sequence: TGCAGCGTTGGGGGCAGGGGAGATCAGCCCCAGCATTTT. Protein product: CSVGGRGDQPQHF. This chain joins TRBV29-1 and TRBJ1-5; D is possibly TRBD1 (6 bases). Trimming took 4 bases from V and 5 from J, leaving 12 bases between them. The CDR3 consists of 13 residues. Germline V gives CDR1 SQVTM, CDR2 ANQGSEA.

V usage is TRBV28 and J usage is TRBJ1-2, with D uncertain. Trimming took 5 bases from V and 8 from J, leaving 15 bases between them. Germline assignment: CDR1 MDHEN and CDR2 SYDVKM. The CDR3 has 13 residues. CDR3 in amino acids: CASSLGEARGYTF. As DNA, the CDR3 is TGTGCCAGCAGTCTCGGGGAGGCGCGGGGCTACACCTTC.

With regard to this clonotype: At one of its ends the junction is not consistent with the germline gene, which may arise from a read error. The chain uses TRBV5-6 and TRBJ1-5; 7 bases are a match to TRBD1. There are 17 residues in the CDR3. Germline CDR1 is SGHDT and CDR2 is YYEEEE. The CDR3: CVSSAHLRTGVHQPQHF. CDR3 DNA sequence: TGTGTCAGCAGCGCCCACCTCCGAACAGGGGTGCATCAGCCCCAGCATTTT.

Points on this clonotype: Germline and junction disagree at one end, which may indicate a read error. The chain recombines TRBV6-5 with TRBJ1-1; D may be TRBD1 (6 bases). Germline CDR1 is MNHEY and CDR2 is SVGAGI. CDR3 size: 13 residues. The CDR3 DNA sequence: TGTGCCGGCAGTTACAAGAGGGACATTGAAGCTTTCTTT. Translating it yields CAGSYKRDIEAFF.

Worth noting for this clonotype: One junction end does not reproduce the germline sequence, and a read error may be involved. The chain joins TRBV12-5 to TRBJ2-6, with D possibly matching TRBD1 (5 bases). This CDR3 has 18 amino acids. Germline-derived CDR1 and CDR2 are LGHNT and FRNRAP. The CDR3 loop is CASGFPTSRQSGDNVLTF. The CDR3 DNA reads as TGTGCTAGTGGTTTCCCGACCTCCCGACAGTCTGGGGACAACGTCCTGACTTTC.

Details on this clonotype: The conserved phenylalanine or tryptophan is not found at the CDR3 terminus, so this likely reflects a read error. The CDR3 DNA sequence: TGTGCCAGCAGCTTAAGGGGGCAGGGTGTGGAAACCCAGTACTTG. Translation gives CASSLRGQGVETQYL. V usage is TRBV7-8 and J usage is TRBJ2-5; TRBD1 matches 7 bases. V trimming: 2 bases; J trimming: 8 bases; junction bases outside the gene matches: 11. The V gene's germline CDR1 is SGHVS and CDR2 FQNEAQ. The CDR3 has 15 residues.

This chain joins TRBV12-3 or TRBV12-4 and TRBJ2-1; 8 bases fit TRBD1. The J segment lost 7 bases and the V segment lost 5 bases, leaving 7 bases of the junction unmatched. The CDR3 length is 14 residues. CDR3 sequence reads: CASSPRTGQNEQFF. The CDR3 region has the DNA TGTGCCAGCAGTCCCCGGACAGGGCAGAATGAGCAGTTCTTC.

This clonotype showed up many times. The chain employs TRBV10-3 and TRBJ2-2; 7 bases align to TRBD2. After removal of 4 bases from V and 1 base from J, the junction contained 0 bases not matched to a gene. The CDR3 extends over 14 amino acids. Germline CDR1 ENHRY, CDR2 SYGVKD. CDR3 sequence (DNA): TGTGCCATCAGTGGCGGGGGGAACACCGGGGAGCTGTTTTTT. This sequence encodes CAISGGGNTGELFF.

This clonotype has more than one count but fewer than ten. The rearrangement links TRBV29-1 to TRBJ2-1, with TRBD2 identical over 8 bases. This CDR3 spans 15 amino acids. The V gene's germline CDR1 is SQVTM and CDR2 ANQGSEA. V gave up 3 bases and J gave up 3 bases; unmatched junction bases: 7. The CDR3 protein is CSVDSAGGDYNEQFF. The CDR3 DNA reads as TGCAGCGTTGATTCTGCGGGAGGCGACTACAATGAGCAGTTCTTC.

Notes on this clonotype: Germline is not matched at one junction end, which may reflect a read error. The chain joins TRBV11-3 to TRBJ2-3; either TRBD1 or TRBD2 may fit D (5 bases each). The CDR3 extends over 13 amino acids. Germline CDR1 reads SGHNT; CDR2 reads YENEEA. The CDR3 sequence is CASSSRGPDTHYF. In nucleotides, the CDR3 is TGCGCCAGCAGCTCCCGGGGACCGGATACGCACTATTTT.

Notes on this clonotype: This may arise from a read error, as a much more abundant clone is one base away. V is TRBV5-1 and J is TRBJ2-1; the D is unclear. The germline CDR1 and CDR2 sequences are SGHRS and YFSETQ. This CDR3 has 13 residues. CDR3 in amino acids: CASSLDVYSEQFF. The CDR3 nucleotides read TGCGCCAGCAGCCTCGACGTGTACAGTGAGCAGTTCTTC.

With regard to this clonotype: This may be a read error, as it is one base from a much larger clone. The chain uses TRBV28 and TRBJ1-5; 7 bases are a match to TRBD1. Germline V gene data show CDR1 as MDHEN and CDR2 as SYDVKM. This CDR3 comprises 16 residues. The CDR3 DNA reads TGTGCCAGCAGTTTCAGACAGGGAGATTTCGGTCAGCACCAGCATTTT. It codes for CASSFRQGDFGQHQHF.

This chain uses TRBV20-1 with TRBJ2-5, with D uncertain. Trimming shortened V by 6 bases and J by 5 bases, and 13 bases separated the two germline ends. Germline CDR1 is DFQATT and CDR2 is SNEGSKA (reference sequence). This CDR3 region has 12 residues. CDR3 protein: CSAKQRTETQYF. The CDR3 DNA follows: TGCAGTGCCAAACAGCGCACGGAGACCCAGTACTTC.

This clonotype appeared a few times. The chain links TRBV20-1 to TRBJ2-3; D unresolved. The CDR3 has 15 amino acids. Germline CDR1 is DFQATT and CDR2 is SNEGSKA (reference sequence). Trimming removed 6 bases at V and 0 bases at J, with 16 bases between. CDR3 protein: CSACAAAASTDTQYF. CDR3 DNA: TGCAGTGCCTGCGCGGCTGCCGCTAGCACAGATACGCAGTATTTT.

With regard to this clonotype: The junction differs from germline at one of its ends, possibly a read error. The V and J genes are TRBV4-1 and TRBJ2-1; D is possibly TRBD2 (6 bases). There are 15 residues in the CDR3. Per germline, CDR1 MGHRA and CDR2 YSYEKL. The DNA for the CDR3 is TGCACCAGCATCCGGGACTCCCGACCCCCCAATGAGCAGTTCTTC. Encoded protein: CTSIRDSRPPNEQFF.

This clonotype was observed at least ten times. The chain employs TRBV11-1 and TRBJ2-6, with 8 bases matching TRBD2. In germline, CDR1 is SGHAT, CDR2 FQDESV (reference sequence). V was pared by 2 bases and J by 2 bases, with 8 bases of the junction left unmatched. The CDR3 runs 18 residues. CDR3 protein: CASSLLAGMLAGANVLTF. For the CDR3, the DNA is TGTGCCAGCAGCTTATTAGCGGGAATGCTCGCTGGGGCCAACGTCCTGACTTTC. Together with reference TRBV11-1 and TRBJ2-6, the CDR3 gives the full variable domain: EAEVAQSPRYKITEKSQAVAFWCDPISGHATLYWYRQILGQGPELLVQFQDESVVDDSQLPKDRFSAERLKGVDSTLKIQPAELGDSAMYLCASSLLAGMLAGANVLTFGAGSRLTVL.

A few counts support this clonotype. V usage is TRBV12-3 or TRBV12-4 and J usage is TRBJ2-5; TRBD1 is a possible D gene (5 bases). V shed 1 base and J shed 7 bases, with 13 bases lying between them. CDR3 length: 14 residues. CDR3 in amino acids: CASSLVGASGTQYF. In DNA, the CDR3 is TGTGCCAGCAGTTTAGTTGGGGCAAGTGGGACCCAGTACTTC.

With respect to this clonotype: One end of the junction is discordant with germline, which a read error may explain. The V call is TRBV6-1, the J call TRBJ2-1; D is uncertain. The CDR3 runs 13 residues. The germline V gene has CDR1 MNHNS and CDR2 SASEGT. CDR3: CASSVWVGNGQFF. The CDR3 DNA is TGTGCCAGCAGTGTGTGGGTTGGGAATGGGCAGTTCTTC.

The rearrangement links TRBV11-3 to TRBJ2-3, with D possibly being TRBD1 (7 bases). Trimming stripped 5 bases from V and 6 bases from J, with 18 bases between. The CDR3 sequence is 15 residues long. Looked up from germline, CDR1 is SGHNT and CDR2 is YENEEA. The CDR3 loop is CASSPPTGRTDTQYF. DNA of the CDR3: TGTGCCAGCAGCCCTCCGACAGGGAGGACCGATACGCAGTATTTT.

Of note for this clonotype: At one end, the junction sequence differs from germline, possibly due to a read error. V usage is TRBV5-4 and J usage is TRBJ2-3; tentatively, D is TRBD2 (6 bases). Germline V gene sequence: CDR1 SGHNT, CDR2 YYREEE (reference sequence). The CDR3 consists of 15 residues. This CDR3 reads CASSLGLVTTDTQYF. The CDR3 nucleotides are TGTGCCAGCAGCTTGGGACTAGTTACGACAGATACGCAATATTTT. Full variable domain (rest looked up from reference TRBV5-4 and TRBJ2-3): ETGVTQSPTHLIKTRGQQVTLRCSSQSGHNTVSWYQQALGQGPQFIFQYYREEENGRGNFPPRFSGLQFPNYSSELNVNALELDDSALYLCASSLGLVTTDTQYFGPGTRLTVL.

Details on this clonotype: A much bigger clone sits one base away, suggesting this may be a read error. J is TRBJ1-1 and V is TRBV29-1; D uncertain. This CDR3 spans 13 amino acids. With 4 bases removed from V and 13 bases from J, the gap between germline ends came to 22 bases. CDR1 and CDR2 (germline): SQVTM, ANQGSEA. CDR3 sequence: CSVVCPDALKLFF. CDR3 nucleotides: TGCAGCGTTGTCTGTCCGGACGCACTGAAGCTTTTCTTT. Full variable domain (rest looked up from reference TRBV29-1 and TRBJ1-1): SAVISQKPSRDICQRGTSLTIQCQVDSQVTMMFWYRQQPGQSLTLIATANQGSEATYESGFVIDKFPISRPNLTFSTLTVSNMSPEDSSIYLCSVVCPDALKLFFGQGTRLTVV.

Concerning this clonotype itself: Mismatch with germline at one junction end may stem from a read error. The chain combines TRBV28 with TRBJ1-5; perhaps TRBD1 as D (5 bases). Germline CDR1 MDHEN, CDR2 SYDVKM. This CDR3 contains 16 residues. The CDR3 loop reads CASSLLEGRSNQPQHF. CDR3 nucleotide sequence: TGTGCCAGCAGTTTATTAGAGGGGAGAAGCAATCAGCCCCAGCATTTC.

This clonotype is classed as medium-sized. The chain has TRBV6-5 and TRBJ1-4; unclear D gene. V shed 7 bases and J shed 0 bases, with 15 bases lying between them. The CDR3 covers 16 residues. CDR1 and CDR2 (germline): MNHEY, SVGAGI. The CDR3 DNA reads TGTGCCAGCACCACCAAGAATTCAGCAACTAATGAAAAACTGTTTTTT. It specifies CASTTKNSATNEKLFF.

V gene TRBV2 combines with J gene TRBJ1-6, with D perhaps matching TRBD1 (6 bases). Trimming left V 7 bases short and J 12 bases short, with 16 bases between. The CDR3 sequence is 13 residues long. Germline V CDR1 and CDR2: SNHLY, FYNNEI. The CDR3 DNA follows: TGTGCCAGCAAGGGGGGCGCGGGGGGACCCCTCCACTTT. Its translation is CASKGGAGGPLHF.

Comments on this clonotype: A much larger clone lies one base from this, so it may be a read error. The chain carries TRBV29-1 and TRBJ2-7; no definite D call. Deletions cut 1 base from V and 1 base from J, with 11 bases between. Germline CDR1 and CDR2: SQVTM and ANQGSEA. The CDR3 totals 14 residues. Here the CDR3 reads CSVEGDGMSYEQYF. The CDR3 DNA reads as TGCAGCGTTGAAGGCGATGGGATGTCCTACGAGCAGTACTTC.

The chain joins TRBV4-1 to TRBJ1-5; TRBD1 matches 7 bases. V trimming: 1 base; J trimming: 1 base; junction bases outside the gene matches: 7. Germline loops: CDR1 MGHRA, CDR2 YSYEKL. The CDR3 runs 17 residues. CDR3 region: CASSQGRGWGSNQPQHF. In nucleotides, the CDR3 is TGCGCCAGCAGCCAAGGCAGGGGGTGGGGGAGCAATCAGCCCCAGCATTTT.

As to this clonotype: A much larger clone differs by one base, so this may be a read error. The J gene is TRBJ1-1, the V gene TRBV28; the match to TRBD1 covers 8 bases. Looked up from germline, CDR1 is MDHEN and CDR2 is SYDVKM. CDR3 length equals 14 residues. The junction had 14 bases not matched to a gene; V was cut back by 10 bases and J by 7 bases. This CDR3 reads CANSPPGQVGEAFF. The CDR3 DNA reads TGTGCCAACAGCCCACCGGGACAGGTGGGTGAAGCTTTCTTT.

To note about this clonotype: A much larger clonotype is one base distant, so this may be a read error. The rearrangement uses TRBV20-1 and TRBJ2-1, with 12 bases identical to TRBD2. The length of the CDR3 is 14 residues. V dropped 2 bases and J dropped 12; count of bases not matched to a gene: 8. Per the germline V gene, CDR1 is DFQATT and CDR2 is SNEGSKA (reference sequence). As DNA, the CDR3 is TGCAGTGCTAGATATCTAGGACTAGCGGGAACGCAGTTCTTC. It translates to CSARYLGLAGTQFF.

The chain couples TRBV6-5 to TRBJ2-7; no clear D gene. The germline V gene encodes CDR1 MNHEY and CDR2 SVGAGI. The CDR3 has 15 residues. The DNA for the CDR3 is TGTGCCAGCAGGGGTGGGCTAGTGCCAGGCTACGAGCAGTTCGTC. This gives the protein CASRGGLVPGYEQFV.

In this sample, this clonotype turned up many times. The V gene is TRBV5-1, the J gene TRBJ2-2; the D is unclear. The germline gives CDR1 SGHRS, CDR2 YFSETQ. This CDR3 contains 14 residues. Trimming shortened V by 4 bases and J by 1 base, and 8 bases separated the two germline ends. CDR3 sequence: CASSPPGNTGELFF. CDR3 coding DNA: TGCGCCAGCAGCCCACCAGGGAACACCGGGGAGCTGTTTTTT.

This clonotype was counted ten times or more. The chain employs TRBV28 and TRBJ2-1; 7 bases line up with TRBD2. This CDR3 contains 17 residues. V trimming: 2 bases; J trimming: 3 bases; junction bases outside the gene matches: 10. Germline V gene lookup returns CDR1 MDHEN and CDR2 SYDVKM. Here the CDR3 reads CASSLASGRRSYNEQFF. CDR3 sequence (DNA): TGTGCCAGCAGTTTAGCTAGCGGTAGGAGAAGCTACAATGAGCAGTTCTTC.